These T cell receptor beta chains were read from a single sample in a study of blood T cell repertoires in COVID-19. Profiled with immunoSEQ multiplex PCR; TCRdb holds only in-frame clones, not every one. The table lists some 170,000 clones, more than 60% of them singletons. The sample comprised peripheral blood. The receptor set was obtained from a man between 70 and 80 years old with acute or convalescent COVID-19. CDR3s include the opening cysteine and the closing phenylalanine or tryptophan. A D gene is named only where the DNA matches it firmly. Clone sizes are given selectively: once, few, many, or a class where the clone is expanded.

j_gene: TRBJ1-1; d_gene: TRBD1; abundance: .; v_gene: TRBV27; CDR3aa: CASSVRRDSTEAFF; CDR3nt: TGTGCCAGCAGTGTCCGCCGGGACAGCACTGAAGCTTTCTTT
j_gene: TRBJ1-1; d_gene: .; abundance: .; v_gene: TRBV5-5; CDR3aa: CASSQDPGYTEAFF; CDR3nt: TGTGCCAGCAGCCAGGATCCGGGGTACACTGAAGCTTTCTTT
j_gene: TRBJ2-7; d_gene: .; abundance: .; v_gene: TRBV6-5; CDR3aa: CASRYGTYYEQYF; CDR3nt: TGTGCCAGCAGATACGGGACATACTACGAGCAGTACTTC
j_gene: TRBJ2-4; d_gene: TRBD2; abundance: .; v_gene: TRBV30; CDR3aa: CAWAVGGRGDIQYF; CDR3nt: TGTGCCTGGGCCGTTGGCGGGAGGGGAGACATTCAGTACTTC
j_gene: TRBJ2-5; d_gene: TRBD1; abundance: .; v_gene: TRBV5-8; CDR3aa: CASSLGGQLGWETQYF; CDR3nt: TGTGCCAGCAGCTTGGGGGGACAGCTAGGATGGGAGACCCAGTACTTC
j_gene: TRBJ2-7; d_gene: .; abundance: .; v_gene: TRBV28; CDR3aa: CASSAPSGSEQYF; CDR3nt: TGTGCCAGCAGTGCCCCCTCAGGATCCGAGCAGTACTTC
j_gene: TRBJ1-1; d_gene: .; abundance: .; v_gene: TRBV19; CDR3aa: CASSIQMRVNTEAFF; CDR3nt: TGTGCCAGTAGTATACAAATGAGGGTTAACACTGAAGCTTTCTTT
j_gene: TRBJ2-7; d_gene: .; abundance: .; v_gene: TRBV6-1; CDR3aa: CASSDSATTYEQYF; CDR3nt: TGTGCCAGCAGTGATAGCGCGACAACCTACGAGCAGTACTTC
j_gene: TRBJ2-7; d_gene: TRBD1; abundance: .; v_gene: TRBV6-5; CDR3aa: CASSPRDRDPYEQYF; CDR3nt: TGTGCCAGCAGTCCCCGGGACAGGGATCCCTACGAGCAGTACTTC
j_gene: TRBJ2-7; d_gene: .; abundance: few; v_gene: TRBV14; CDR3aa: CASSQDRGRAYEQYF; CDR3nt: TGTGCCAGCAGCCAAGACAGGGGTCGGGCCTACGAGCAGTACTTC
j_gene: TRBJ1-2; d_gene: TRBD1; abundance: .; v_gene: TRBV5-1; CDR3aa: CASADRIVTLSNYGYTF; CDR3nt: TGCGCCAGCGCGGACAGGATCGTGACCCTATCTAACTATGGCTACACCTTC
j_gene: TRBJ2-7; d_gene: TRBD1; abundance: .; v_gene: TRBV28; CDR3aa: CASSLGTGYHEQYF; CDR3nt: TGTGCCAGCAGTTTAGGGACAGGGTACCACGAGCAGTACTTC
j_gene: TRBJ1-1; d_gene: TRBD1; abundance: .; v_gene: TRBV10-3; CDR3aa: CAIDRGQGTEAFF; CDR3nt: TGTGCCATCGACAGGGGGCAAGGGACTGAAGCTTTCTTT
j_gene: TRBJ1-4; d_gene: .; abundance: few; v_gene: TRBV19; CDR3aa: CASSNQGGTNEKLFF; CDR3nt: TGTGCCAGTAGTAACCAGGGTGGAACTAATGAAAAACTGTTTTTT
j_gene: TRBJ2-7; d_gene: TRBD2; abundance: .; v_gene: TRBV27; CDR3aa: CASSPHRTSGRSEQYF; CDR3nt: TGTGCCAGCAGTCCCCACCGGACTAGCGGGAGAAGTGAGCAGTACTTC
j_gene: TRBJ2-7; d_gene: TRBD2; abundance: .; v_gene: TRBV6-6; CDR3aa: CASSQLGLADYEQYF; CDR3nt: TGTGCCAGCAGCCAACTCGGTCTAGCGGACTACGAGCAGTACTTC
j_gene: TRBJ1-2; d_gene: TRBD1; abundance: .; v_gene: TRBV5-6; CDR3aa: CASSLVGTGGFGYTF; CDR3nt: TGTGCCAGCAGCTTGGTAGGGACAGGGGGCTTTGGCTACACCTTC
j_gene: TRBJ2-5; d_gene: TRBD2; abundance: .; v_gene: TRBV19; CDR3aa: CATHPAGGPETQYF; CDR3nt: TGTGCCACTCACCCAGCGGGGGGGCCTGAGACCCAGTACTTC
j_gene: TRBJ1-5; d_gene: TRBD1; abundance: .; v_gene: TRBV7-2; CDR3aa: CASSLGGGGEQPQHF; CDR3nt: TGTGCCAGCAGCTTAGGAGGGGGCGGAGAGCAGCCCCAGCATTTT
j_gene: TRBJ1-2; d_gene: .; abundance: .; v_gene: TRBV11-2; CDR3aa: CASSPSDYGYTF; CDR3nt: TGTGCCAGCAGCCCCTCGGACTATGGCTACACCTTC
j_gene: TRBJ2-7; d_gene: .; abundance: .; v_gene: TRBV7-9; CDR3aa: CASSFPGETYEQYF; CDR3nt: TGTGCCAGCAGCTTTCCCGGGGAGACATACGAGCAGTACTTC
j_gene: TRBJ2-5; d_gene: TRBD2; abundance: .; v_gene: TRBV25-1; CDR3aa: CASSDGERGGTQYF; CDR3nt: TGTGCCAGCAGTGATGGCGAGCGGGGAGGGACCCAGTACTTC
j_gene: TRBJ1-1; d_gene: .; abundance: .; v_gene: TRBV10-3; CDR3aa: CAISVAYPNTEAFF; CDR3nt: TGTGCCATCAGCGTTGCCTACCCGAACACTGAAGCTTTCTTT
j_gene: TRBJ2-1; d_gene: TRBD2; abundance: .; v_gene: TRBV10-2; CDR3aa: CASSEFGLAPYNEQFF; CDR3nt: TGCGCCAGCAGTGAGTTCGGACTAGCACCCTACAATGAGCAGTTCTTC
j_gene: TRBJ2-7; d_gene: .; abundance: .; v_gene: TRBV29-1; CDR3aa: CSVRAGYEQYF; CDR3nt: TGCAGCGTTCGGGCGGGCTACGAGCAGTACTTC
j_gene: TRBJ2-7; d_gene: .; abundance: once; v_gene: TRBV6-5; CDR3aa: CASSPTARYEQYF; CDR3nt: TGTGCCAGCAGCCCGACAGCACGCTACGAGCAGTACTTC
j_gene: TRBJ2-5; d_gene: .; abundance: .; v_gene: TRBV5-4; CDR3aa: CASSLALGGQQETQYF; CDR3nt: TGTGCCAGCAGCTTGGCTCTGGGGGGACAGCAAGAGACCCAGTACTTC
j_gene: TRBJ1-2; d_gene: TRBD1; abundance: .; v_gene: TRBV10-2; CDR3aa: CASKGTGEDYGYTF; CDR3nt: TGCGCCAGCAAGGGGACAGGGGAGGACTATGGCTACACCTTC
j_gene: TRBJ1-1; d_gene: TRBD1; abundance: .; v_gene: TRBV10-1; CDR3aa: CASSESNRRGHSAFF; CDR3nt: TGCGCCAGCAGTGAGTCGAATCGCAGGGGGCACTCAGCTTTCTTT
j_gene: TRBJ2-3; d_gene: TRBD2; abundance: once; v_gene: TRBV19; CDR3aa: CASTPGLAGGPIGDTQYF; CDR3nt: TGTGCCAGTACCCCGGGACTAGCGGGGGGGCCCATCGGAGATACGCAGTATTTT
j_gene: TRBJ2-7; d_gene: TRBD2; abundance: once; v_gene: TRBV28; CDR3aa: CASSPRATSGKYGQYF; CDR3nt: TGTGCCAGCAGCCCCAGGGCGACTAGCGGAAAATACGGGCAGTACTTC
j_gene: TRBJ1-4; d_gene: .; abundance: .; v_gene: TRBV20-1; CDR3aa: CSASPGLLNEKLFF; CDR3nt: TGCAGTGCTAGTCCGGGACTGTTGAATGAAAAACTGTTTTTT
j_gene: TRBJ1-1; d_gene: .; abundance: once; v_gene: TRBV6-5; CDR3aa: CASRGMGGEGTEAFF; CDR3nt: TGTGCCAGCAGGGGGATGGGAGGTGAGGGTACTGAAGCTTTCTTT